Sequencing of this TCR beta chain was carried out in a study of T-cell reconstitution after alpha-beta-depleted transplantation in children. Researchers prepared the TCRbeta library using unique molecular identifiers, the study reports. TCRdb re-called the PCR reads through MiXCR, storing one row per CDR3 protein. The sample lists around 960,000 distinct CDR3 sequences, about 31% occurring once. Comments on this clonotype: Its antigen remains unknown.

CDR3 length: 14 residues. Germline CDR1 and CDR2: SQVTM and ANQGSEA. V was trimmed by 0 bases and J by 2 bases, leaving 10 bases between them. Study outcomes and limitations: One year post-transplant, T-cell counts and diversity were largely derived from T cells produced anew.

The chain is built from TRBV29-1 and TRBJ1-2; D uncertain. The sequence came from a boy in the first two years of life who had a stem cell transplant for SCID, so the T cells may come from the graft donor. The source was PBMCs, mostly from graft donor cells, collected 360 days after TCRalphabeta/CD19-depleted stem cell transplant. The CDR3 protein is CSVEDGLPNYGYTF. The CDR3 nucleotides read TGCAGCGTTGAAGATGGTTTGCCCAACTATGGCTACACCTTC.